Shown below are 4 T cell receptor beta chains from a single sample sequenced in a study of cytomegalovirus exposure and HLA in healthy donors. The PCR ran on 60 Vbeta and 13 Jbeta primers. TCRdb's table, derived via immunoSEQ multiplex PCR, lists solely in-frame clones and lacks some. Found here are 110,000 to 150,000 clones, 80% to 85% of them singletons; the top ten hold 3% to 4%. Sequenced material: PBMCs. These receptors were taken from a male donor in good health and CMV-seronegative.

The chain is built from TRBV28 and TRBJ2-3; 8 bases line up with TRBD2. CDR3 length: 15 residues. Germline lookup yields CDR1 MDHEN and CDR2 SYDVKM. The V segment lost 6 bases and the J segment 5 bases; nucleotides outside the gene matches: 10. DNA for the CDR3: TGTGCCAGCAGCCCGGACGGAGCGGGAGTAGATACGCAGTATTTT. It translates to CASSPDGAGVDTQYF.

The CDR3 spells CSGLTGGGYTF. The CDR3 nucleotides are TGCAGTGGACTGACGGGGGGTGGCTACACCTTC. The chain uses TRBV20-1 and TRBJ1-2; tentative D call: TRBD1 (5 bases). This CDR3 contains 11 residues. V shed 7 bases and J shed 7 bases, with 13 bases lying between them. Looked up from germline, CDR1 is DFQATT and CDR2 is SNEGSKA (reference sequence).

The V call is TRBV6-5, the J call TRBJ2-1, with TRBD2 matching 9 bases. Losses at the gene ends were 6 bases for V and 4 bases for J; bases not matched to a gene: 7. Germline V gives CDR1 MNHEY, CDR2 SVGAGI. The CDR3 is 15 residues long. The CDR3 bases are TGTGCCAGCAGAAATAGCGGGGGACTTTACAATGAGCAGTTCTTC. It translates to CASRNSGGLYNEQFF.

This chain joins TRBV9 and TRBJ2-5; a possible D gene is TRBD1 (5 bases). The J call is in doubt because the DNA end fits TRBJ2-7 better. The CDR3 is made up of 13 amino acids. CDR1 is SGDLS, CDR2 YYNGEE, per germline. The CDR3 DNA reads as TGTGCCAGCAGCGTAGCCAGGGCCTACGAGCAGTACTTC. Translation gives CASSVARAYEQYF.